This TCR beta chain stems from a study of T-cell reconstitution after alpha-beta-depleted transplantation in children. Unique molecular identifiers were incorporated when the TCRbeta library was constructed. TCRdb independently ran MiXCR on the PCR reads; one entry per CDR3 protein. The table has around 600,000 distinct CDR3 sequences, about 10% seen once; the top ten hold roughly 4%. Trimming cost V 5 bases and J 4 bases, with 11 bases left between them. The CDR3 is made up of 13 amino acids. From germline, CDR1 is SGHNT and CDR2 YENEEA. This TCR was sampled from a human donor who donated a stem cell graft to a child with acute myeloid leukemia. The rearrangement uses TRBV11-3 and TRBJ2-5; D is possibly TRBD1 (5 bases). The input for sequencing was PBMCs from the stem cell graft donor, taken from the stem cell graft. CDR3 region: CASSPYQGETQYF. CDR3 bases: TGTGCCAGCAGCCCATACCAGGGAGAGACCCAGTACTTC.